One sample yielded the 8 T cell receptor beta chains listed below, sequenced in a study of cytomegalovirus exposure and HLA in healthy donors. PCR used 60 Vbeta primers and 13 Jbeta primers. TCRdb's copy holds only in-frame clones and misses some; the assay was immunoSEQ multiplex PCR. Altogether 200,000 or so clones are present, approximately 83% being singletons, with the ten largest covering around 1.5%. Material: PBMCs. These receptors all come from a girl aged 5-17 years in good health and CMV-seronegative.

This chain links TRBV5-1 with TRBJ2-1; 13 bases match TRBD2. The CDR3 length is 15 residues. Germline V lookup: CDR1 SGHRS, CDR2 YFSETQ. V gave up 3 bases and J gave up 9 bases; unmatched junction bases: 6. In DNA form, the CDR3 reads TGCGCCAGCAGCTCCGACCGACTAGCGGGAGGTGAGCAGTTCTTC. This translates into CASSSDRLAGGEQFF.

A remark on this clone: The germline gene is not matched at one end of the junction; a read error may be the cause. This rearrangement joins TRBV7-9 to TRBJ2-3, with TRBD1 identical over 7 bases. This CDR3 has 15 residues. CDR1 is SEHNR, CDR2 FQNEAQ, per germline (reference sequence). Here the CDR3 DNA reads TGTTCCAGCAGCGTACAGGGGACAGGCACAGATACGCAGTATTTT. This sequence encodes CSSSVQGTGTDTQYF.

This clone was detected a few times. CDR3 sequence: CASSYGTVTEAFF. CDR3 DNA sequence: TGTGCCAGCAGTTACGGGACAGTCACTGAAGCTTTCTTT. The V call is TRBV6-5, the J call TRBJ1-1; 7 nucleotides match TRBD1. CDR1 and CDR2 from the germline V gene are MNHEY and SVGAGI. There are 13 residues in the CDR3. V lost 2 bases, J lost 4 bases, and 1 base stayed unmatched.

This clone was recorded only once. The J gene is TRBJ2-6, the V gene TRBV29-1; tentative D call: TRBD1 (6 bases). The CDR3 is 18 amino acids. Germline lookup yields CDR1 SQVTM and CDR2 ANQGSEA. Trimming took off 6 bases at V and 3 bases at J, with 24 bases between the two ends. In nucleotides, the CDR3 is TGCAGCGTCCCAAGAGGGGGATCCGGGACATATGGGGCCAACGTCCTGACTTTC. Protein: CSVPRGGSGTYGANVLTF. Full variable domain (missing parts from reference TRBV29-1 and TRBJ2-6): SAVISQKPSRDICQRGTSLTIQCQVDSQVTMMFWYRQQPGQSLTLIATANQGSEATYESGFVIDKFPISRPNLTFSTLTVSNMSPEDSSIYLCSVPRGGSGTYGANVLTFGAGSRLTVL.

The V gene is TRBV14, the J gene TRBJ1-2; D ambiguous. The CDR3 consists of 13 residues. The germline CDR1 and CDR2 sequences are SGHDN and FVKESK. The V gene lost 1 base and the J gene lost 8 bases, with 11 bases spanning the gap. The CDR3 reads CASSQVWRSGYTF. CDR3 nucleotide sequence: TGTGCCAGCAGCCAAGTGTGGAGGAGCGGCTACACCTTC.

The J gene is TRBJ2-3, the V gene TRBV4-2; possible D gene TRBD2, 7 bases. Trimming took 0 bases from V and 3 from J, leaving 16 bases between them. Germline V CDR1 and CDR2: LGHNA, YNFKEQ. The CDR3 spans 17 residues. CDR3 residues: CASSQERGGKRTDTQYF. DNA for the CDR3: TGTGCCAGCAGCCAAGAGAGGGGGGGGAAACGGACAGATACGCAGTATTTT.

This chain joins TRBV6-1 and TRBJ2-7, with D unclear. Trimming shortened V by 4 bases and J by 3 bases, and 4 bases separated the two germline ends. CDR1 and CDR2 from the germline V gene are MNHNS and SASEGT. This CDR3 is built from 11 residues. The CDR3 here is CASSGHYEQYF. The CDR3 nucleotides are TGTGCCAGCAGTGGACACTACGAGCAGTACTTC.

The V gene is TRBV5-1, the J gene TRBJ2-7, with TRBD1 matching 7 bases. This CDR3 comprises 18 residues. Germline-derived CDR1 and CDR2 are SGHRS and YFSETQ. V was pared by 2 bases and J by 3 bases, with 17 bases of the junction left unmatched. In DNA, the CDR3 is TGCGCCAGCAGCTTTTACCGAAAATCCGGGACAGACTACTACGAGCAGTACTTC. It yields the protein CASSFYRKSGTDYYEQYF.